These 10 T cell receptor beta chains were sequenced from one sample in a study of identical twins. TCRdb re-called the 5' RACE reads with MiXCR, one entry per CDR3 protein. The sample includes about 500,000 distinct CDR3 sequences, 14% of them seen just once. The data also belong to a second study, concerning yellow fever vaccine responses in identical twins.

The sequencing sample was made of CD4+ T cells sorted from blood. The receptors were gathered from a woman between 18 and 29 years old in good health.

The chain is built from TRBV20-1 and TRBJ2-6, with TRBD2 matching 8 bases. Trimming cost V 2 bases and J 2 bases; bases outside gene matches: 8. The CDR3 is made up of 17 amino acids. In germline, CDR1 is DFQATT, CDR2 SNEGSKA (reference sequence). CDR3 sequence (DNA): TGCAGTGCTAGAAATAGCGGGAACCCCACTGGGGCCAACGTCCTGACTTTC. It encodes CSARNSGNPTGANVLTF.

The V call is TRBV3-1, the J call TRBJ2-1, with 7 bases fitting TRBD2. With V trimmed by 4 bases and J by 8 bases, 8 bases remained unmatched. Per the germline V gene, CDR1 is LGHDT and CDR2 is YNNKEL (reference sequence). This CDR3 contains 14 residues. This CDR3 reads CASSPRTSHHEQFF. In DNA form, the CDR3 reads TGTGCCAGCAGCCCACGGACTAGTCACCATGAGCAGTTCTTC.

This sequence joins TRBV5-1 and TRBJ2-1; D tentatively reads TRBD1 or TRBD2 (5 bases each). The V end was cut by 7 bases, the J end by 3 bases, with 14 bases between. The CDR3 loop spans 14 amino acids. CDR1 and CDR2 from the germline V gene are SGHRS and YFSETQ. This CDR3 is CASQKSGGYNEQFF. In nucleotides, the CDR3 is TGCGCCAGCCAAAAATCTGGGGGCTACAATGAGCAGTTCTTC.

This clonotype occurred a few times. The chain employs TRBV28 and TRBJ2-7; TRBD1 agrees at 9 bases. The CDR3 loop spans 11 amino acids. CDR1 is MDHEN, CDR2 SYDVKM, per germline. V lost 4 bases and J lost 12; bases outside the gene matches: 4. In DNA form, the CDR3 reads TGTGCCAGCAGTTCGACAGGGGGGGTGTACTTC. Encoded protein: CASSSTGGVYF.

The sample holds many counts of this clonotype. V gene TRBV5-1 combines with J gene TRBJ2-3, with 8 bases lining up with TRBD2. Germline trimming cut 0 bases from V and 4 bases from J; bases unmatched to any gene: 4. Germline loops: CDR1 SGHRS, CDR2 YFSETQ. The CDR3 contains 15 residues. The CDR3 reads CASSLAGGPSDTQYF. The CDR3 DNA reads TGCGCCAGCAGCTTGGCGGGAGGGCCGTCAGATACGCAGTATTTT.

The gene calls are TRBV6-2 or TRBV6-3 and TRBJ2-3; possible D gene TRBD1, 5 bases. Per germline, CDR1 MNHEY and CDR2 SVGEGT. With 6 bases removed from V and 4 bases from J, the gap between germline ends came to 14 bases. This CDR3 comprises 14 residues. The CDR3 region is CASRPHLGADTQYF. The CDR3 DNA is TGTGCCAGCAGACCCCATCTAGGGGCAGATACGCAGTATTTT.

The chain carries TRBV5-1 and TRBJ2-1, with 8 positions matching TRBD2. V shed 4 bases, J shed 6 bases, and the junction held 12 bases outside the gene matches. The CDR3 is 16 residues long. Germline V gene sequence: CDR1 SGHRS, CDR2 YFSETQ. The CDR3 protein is CASSPLGAGAPNEQFF. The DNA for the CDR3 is TGCGCCAGCAGCCCCCTAGGAGCGGGAGCACCCAATGAGCAGTTCTTC.

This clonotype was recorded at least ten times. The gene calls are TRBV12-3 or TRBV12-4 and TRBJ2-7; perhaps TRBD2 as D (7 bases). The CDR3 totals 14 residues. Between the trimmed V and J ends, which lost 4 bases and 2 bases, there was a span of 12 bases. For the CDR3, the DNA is TGTGCCAGCAGTTGGAGGCGGGGGCCCTACGAGCAGTACTTC. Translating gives CASSWRRGPYEQYF.

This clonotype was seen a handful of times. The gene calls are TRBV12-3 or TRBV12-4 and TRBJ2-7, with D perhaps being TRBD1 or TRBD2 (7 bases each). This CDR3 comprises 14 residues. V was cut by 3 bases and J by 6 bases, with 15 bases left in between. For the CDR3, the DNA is TGTGCCAGCAGTTTCGCCAGGGGGGGTCTCGAGCAGTACTTC. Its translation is CASSFARGGLEQYF.

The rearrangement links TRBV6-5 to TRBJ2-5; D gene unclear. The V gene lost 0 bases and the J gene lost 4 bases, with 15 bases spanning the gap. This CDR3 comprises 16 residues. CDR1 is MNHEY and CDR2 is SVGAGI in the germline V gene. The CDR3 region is CASSYSGTAVPETQYF. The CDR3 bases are TGTGCCAGCAGTTACTCGGGCACAGCCGTACCAGAGACCCAGTACTTC.